This is a list of T cell receptor beta chains from one sample in a study of CD8 T cells in ankylosing spondylitis. TCRdb ran MiXCR on the 5' RACE reads and lists one entry per CDR3 protein. The table lists a few hundred thousand distinct CDR3 sequences, around 20% of them singletons. The sequencing sample was made of blood, either unsorted or a sorted T cell fraction (not recorded which). These receptors were obtained from a male donor with ankylosing spondylitis or in good health (not recorded which). The CDR3 runs from the conserved cysteine through the conserved F or W. Each record gives: CDR3 protein, V gene, D gene. D genes are given only for firm matches.

CASVPPNTDTQYF	TRBV5-1	.
CSARDQVAIQDEQFF	TRBV20-1	.
CSARGQAPYEQYF	TRBV20-1	TRBD1
CASSKSVDGGSYEQYF	TRBV7-9	.
CASSQDLTGVSADTQYF	TRBV4-1	TRBD1
CASRDRVADTQYF	TRBV2	TRBD1
CASSLKLVFSEQFF	TRBV7-9	.
CAWSEGINQPQHF	TRBV30	.
CASSQAGGGSYNEQFF	TRBV4-1	.
CATSRDSGRAKETQYF	TRBV15	.
CASSVYRVYLHEQYF	TRBV27	.
CANPGTGFYNEQFF	TRBV2	TRBD1
CSVGDDRVWTEAFF	TRBV29-1	TRBD1
CASSPREYEQYF	TRBV4-1	.
CASSALVADTQYF	TRBV25-1	.
CSVRDSETKNTGELFF	TRBV29-1	.
CASSKFRGPPRVAKNIQYF	TRBV21-1	.
CSARGSGDYNEQFF	TRBV20-1	.
CASSQDPYEQYF	TRBV4-1	.
CASRKTTSRYNEQFF	TRBV6-1	.
CASSYISGPAYEQYF	TRBV5-6	.
CASSLVPGRDEQYF	TRBV28	.
CAISDPSTSGGTQYF	TRBV10-3	TRBD2
CASSLLGGGSSYEQYF	TRBV7-9	.
CSVEGVGDEYRNEQFF	TRBV29-1	.
CASGQGGDEQFF	TRBV12-3/TRBV12-4	TRBD1
CASSPGTDDFQRYTF	TRBV2	TRBD1
CASNGEDTGELFF	TRBV25-1	.
CSARDGGAQYF	TRBV20-1	.
CSATTGDGADTQYF	TRBV20-1	TRBD1
CASSLGLWQYF	TRBV12-3/TRBV12-4	.
CASSSGILLYEQFF	TRBV6-5	.
CASSSGTFGGLEQYF	TRBV12-3/TRBV12-4	.
CASSYGSKSTDTQYF	TRBV6-5	.
CSARVAGPLSGELFF	TRBV20-1	.
CASSFGWDETQYF	TRBV12-3/TRBV12-4	.
CSARDALDLRQANVLTF	TRBV20-1	.
CASSSGQGEETQYF	TRBV12-3/TRBV12-4	TRBD1
CACPFAGGSIDTQYF	TRBV30	.
CASSPRGAGTQYF	TRBV27	.
CVLTGADQETQYF	TRBV2	TRBD1
CASSGARAEQYF	TRBV10-2	.
CASSLGQHTDTQYF	TRBV21-1	.
CASSPWGGPGNEQYF	TRBV9	TRBD2
CASSVAGLDEQFF	TRBV9	.
CSARGSGAFF	TRBV20-1	.
CASSLGTNYEQYF	TRBV12-3/TRBV12-4	TRBD2
CASSYPTGFYEQYF	TRBV6-5	TRBD1
CASRHVGQGAEGAKNIQYF	TRBV6-4	TRBD1
CSADHRGSSYEQYF	TRBV20-1	TRBD1